These 10 T cell receptor beta chains share one sample of origin, sequenced in a study of blood T cell repertoires in COVID-19. Data came from immunoSEQ multiplex PCR; TCRdb stores just in-frame clones and leaves some out. The sample includes some 87,000 clones, around 87% of them seen just once. Material: peripheral blood. The receptors stem from a human donor in a cohort sampled during active COVID-19.

V and J are TRBV30 and TRBJ2-7; 7 bases align to TRBD1. CDR1 is GTSNPN, CDR2 SVGIG, per germline (reference sequence). This CDR3 comprises 12 residues. V was pared by 3 bases and J by 4 bases, with 3 bases of the junction left unmatched. The CDR3 DNA sequence: TGTGCCTGGAGCATACAGGGGTACGAGCAGTACTTC. As protein: CAWSIQGYEQYF.

The gene calls are TRBV5-1 and TRBJ2-3, with D tentatively TRBD1 (6 bases). Germline-derived CDR1 and CDR2 are SGHRS and YFSETQ. The CDR3 contains 15 residues. Trimming removed 0 bases from V and 0 bases from J, with 8 bases in between. The CDR3 reads CASSLGGPSTDTQYF. The CDR3 coding sequence is TGCGCCAGCAGCTTGGGGGGGCCTAGCACAGATACGCAGTATTTT.

V gene TRBV18 combines with J gene TRBJ1-2; a weak D match, TRBD1 (6 bases). CDR1 and CDR2 (germline): KGHSH, LQKENI. The germline V and J ends were trimmed by 6 bases and 2 bases, with 16 bases remaining between them. This CDR3 has 15 residues. The CDR3 spells CASSRADSTNYGYTF. The CDR3 DNA sequence: TGTGCCAGCTCCCGGGCGGACAGCACAAACTATGGCTACACCTTC.

This chain uses TRBV28 with TRBJ2-2; a weak D match, TRBD1 (5 bases). The germline gives CDR1 MDHEN, CDR2 SYDVKM. CDR3 size: 15 residues. Trimming took 7 bases from V and 3 from J, leaving 15 bases between them. DNA of the CDR3: TGTGCCAGCAAACTCGGAAGGGGATACACCGGGGAGCTGTTTTTT. Translation: CASKLGRGYTGELFF.

The table lists this clone with a few counts. This chain uses TRBV12-1 with TRBJ2-1; TRBD1 is taken as the D call from the table, unchecked against the DNA. TRBV12-1 constitutes a pseudogene. This CDR3 contains 17 residues. CDR3 sequence (DNA): TGTGCCAGCAGCCCCCCCGTAGGGACAGGTGATTTCAATGAGCAGTTCTTC. Amino acid sequence: CASSPPVGTGDFNEQFF.

The V call is TRBV18, the J call TRBJ2-1; no firm D call. Germline-derived CDR1 and CDR2 are KGHSH and LQKENI. Trimming stripped 3 bases from V and 8 bases from J, with 17 bases between. The CDR3 loop spans 15 amino acids. DNA for the CDR3: TGTGCCAGCTCACCGTTCGCTAATTCCGAGGATGAGCAGTTCTTC. Protein: CASSPFANSEDEQFF.

The chain couples TRBV6-1 to TRBJ1-2; 8 nucleotides agree with TRBD1. With 3 bases clipped from V and 3 bases from J, the junction kept 0 bases outside the gene matches. The CDR3 runs 13 residues. CDR1 and CDR2 from the germline V gene are MNHNS and SASEGT. CDR3 sequence (DNA): TGTGCCAGCAGTGAGGACAGGGACTATGGCTACACCTTC. This encodes CASSEDRDYGYTF.

The rearrangement links TRBV30 to TRBJ2-1; D remains unclear. CDR1 and CDR2 (germline): GTSNPN, SVGIG (reference sequence). The CDR3 spans 13 residues. With 4 bases removed from V and 4 bases from J, the gap between germline ends came to 11 bases. The DNA for the CDR3 is TGTGCCTGGATAAAAAACTCTTACAATGAGCAGTTCTTC. Translation gives CAWIKNSYNEQFF. Full variable domain (missing parts from reference TRBV30 and TRBJ2-1): SQTIHQWPATLVQPVGSPLSLECTVEGTSNPNLYWYRQAAGRGLQLLFYSVGIGQISSEVPQNLSASRPQDRQFILSSKKLLLSDSGFYLCAWIKNSYNEQFFGPGTRLTVL.

The gene calls are TRBV4-3 and TRBJ1-5; TRBD1 is a possible D gene (5 bases). Trimming removed 1 base from V and 3 bases from J, with 13 bases in between. This CDR3 is 16 amino acids long. Looked up from germline, CDR1 is LGHNA and CDR2 is YSLEER. Here the CDR3 reads CASSQGVGAINQPQHF. The DNA for the CDR3 is TGCGCCAGCAGCCAAGGGGTAGGGGCGATCAATCAGCCCCAGCATTTT.

This clone came up a few times. The chain joins TRBV10-2 to TRBJ1-1, with D possibly TRBD1 on 6 matching bases. CDR1 and CDR2 from the germline V gene are WSHSY and SAAADI. This CDR3 has 14 residues. Trimming took 6 bases from V and 3 from J, leaving 14 bases between them. The CDR3 coding sequence is TGCGCCAGCAGGTCGGGGGGGGCCCACACTGAAGCTTTCTTT. This gives the protein CASRSGGAHTEAFF.